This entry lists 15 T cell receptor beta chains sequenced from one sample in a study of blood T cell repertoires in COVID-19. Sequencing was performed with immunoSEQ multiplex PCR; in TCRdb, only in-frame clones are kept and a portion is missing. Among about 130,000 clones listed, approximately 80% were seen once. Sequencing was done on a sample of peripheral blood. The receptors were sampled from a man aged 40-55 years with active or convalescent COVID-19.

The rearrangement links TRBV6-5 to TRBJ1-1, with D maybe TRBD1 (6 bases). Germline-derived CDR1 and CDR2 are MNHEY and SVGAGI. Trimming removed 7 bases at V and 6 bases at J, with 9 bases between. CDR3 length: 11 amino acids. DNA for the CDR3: TGTGCCAGCACAGGGGTATCTGAAGCTTTCTTT. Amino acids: CASTGVSEAFF.

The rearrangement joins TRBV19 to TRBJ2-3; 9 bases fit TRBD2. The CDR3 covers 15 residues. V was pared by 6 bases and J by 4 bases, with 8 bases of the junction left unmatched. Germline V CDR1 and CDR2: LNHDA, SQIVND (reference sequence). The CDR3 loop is CASSPPGLAPDTQYF. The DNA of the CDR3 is TGTGCCAGTAGCCCTCCGGGACTAGCTCCAGATACGCAGTATTTT. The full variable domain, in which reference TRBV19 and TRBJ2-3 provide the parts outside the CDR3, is DGGITQSPKYLFRKEGQNVTLSCEQNLNHDAMYWYRQDPGQGLRLIYYSQIVNDFQKGDIAEGYSVSREKKESFPLTVTSAQKNPTAFYLCASSPPGLAPDTQYFGPGTRLTVL.

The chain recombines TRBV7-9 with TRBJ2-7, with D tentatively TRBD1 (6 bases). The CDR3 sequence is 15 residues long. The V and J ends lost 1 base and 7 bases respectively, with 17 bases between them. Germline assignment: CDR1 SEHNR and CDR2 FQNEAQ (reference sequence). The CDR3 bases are TGTGCCAGCAGCTTAGAAGGTCTGGGGGCAAGGGAGCAGTACTTC. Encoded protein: CASSLEGLGAREQYF.

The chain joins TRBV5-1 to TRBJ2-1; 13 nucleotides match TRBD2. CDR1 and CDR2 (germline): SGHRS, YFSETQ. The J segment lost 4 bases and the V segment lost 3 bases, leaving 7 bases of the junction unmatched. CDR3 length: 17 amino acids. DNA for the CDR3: TGCGCCAGCAGCTCCGGAAAGACTAGCGGGGGGTACAATGAGCAGTTCTTC. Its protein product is CASSSGKTSGGYNEQFF.

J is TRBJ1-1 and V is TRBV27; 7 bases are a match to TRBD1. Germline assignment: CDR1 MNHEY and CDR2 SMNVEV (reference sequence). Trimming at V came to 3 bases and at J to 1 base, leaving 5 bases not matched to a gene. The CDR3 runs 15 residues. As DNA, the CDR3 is TGTGCCAGCAGTTTTGGAGGGGGCGGGAACACTGAAGCTTTCTTT. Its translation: CASSFGGGGNTEAFF.

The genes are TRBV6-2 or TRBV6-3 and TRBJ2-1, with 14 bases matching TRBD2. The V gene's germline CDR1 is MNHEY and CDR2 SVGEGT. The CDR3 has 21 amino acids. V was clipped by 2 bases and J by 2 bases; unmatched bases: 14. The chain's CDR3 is CASSYRRSGTSGGGTYNEQFF. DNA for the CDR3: TGTGCCAGCAGTTACCGGCGGTCCGGGACTAGCGGGGGTGGTACCTACAATGAGCAGTTCTTC.

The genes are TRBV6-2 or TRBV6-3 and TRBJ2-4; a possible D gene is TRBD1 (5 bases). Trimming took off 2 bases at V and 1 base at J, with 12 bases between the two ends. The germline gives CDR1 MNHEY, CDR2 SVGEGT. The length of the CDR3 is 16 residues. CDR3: CASSYQGAGAKNIQYF. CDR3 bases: TGTGCCAGCAGTTACCAGGGCGCAGGGGCCAAAAACATTCAGTACTTC.

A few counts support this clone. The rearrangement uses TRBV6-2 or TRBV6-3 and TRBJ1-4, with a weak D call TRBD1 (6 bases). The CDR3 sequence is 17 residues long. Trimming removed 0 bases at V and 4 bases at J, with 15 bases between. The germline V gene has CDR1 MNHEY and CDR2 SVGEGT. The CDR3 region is CASSYSRRDKSNEKLFF. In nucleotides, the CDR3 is TGTGCCAGCAGTTACTCGAGACGGGACAAGAGTAATGAAAAACTGTTTTTT.

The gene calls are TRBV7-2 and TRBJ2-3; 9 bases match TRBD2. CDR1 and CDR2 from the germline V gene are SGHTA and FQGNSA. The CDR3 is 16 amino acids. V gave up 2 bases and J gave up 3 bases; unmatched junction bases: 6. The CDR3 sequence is CASSLPSGVWTDTQYF. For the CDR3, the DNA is TGTGCCAGCAGCTTACCTAGCGGGGTTTGGACAGATACGCAGTATTTT. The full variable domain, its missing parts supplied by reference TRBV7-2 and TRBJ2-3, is GAGVSQSPSNKVTEKGKDVELRCDPISGHTALYWYRQSLGQGLEFLIYFQGNSAPDKSGLPSDRFSAERTGGSVSTLTIQRTQQEDSAVYLCASSLPSGVWTDTQYFGPGTRLTVL.

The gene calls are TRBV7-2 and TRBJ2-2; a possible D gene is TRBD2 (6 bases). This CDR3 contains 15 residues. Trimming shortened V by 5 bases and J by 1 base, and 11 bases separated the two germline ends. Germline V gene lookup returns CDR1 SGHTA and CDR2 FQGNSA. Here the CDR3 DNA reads TGTGCCAGCAGCCGCGAGGGAGGGAACACCGGGGAGCTGTTTTTT. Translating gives CASSREGGNTGELFF.

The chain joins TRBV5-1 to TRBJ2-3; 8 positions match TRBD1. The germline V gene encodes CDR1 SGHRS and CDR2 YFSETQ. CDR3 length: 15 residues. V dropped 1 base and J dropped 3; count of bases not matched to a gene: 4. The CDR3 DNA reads TGCGCCAGCAGCTTGCACACAGGGGGGACAGATACGCAGTATTTT. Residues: CASSLHTGGTDTQYF.

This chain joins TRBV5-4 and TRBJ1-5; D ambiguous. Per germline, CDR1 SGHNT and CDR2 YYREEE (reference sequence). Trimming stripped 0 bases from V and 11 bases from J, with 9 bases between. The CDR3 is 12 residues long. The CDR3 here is CASSLAGQAQHF. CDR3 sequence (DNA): TGTGCCAGCAGCTTGGCCGGCCAGGCCCAGCATTTT.

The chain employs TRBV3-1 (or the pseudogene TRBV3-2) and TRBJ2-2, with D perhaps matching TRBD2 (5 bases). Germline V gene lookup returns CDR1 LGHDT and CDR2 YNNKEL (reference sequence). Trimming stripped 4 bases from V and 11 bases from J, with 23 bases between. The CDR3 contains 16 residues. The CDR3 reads CASSRPTAGGPGELFF. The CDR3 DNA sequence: TGTGCCAGCAGCCGACCGACTGCGGGCGGCCCAGGAGAGCTGTTTTTT.

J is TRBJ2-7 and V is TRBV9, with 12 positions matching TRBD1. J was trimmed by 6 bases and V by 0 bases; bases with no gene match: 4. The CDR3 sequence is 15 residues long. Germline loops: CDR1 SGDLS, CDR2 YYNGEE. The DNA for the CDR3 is TGTGCCAGCAGCGTAGCGGGACAGGGGGCTTTCGAGCAGTACTTC. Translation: CASSVAGQGAFEQYF.

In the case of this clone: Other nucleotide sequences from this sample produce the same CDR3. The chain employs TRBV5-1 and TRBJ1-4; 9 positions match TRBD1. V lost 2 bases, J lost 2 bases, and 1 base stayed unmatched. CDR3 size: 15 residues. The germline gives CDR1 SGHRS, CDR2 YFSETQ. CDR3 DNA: TGCGCCAGCAGCTTACAGGGGGCTACTAATGAAAAACTGTTTTTT. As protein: CASSLQGATNEKLFF.